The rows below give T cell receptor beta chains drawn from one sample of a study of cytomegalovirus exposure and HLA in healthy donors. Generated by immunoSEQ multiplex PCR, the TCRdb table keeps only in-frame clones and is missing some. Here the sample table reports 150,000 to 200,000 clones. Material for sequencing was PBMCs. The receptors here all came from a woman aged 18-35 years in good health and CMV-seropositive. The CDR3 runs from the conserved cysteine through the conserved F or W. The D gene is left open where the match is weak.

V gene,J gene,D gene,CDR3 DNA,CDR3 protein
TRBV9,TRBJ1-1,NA,TGTGCCAGCAGCGTAAGCTGGGAGACTGAAGCTTTCTTT,CASSVSWETEAFF
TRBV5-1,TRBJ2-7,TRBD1,TGCGCCAGCAGCTTGGGGGGGACAGGAGCCTACGAGCAGTACTTC,CASSLGGTGAYEQYF
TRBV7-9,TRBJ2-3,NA,TGTGCCAGCAGCTTTTCGACAGAAGCCACAGATACGCAGTATTTT,CASSFSTEATDTQYF
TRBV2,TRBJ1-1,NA,TGTGCCAGCAGTGAATTGGTCAGGGCCATGAACACTGAAGCTTTCTTT,CASSELVRAMNTEAFF
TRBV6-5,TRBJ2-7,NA,TGTGCCAGCAGTTACGGCGGGACCTCGGAGATAAAGCAGTACTTC,CASSYGGTSEIKQYF
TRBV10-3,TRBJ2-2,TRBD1,TGTGCCATCAGCACTAAAACCGGGACAGGGGGCCGAACCGGGGAGCTGTTTTTT,CAISTKTGTGGRTGELFF
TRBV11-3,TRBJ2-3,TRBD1,TGTGCCAGCAGCCCGACAGGGGGGCGGGCAGATACGCAGTATTTT,CASSPTGGRADTQYF
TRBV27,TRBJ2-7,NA,TGTGCCAGCAGTTTATTCGGCGGGTTAATCGACGAGCAGTACTTC,CASSLFGGLIDEQYF
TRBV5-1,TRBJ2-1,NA,TGCGCCAGCAGCTTGTCCCCGGGGTTTTACAATGAGCAGTTCTTC,CASSLSPGFYNEQFF
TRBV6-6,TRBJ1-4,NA,TGTGCCAGCAGTTACTCCGGAGCTACTAATGAAAAACTGTTTTTT,CASSYSGATNEKLFF
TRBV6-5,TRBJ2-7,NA,TGTGCCAGCAGTTACTCGAGGTCCGGTCTCGAGCAGTACTTC,CASSYSRSGLEQYF
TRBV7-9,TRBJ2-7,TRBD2,TGTGCCAGCAGCCAAACTAGCGGGATTATGGACGAGCAGTACTTC,CASSQTSGIMDEQYF
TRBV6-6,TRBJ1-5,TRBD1,TGTGCCAGCGCGCCTGGACAGGGGAGCAATCAGCCCCAGCATTTT,CASAPGQGSNQPQHF
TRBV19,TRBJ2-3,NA,TGTGCCAGTAGTGTGGGGGGTGGCACAGATACGCAGTATTTT,CASSVGGGTDTQYF
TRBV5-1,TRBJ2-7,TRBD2,TGCGCCAGCAGCTTGGCCACTTGGGAGAAGCGGGGGAGTGACGAGCAGTACTTC,CASSLATWEKRGSDEQYF
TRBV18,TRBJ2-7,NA,TGTGCCAGCTCACGTGATAGCGCCTACGAGCAGTACTTC,CASSRDSAYEQYF
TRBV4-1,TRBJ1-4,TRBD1,TGCGCCAGCAGCCGCCTCGGACAGGGGGCTTTTGAAAAACTGTTTTTT,CASSRLGQGAFEKLFF
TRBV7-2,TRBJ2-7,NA,TGTGCCAGCAGCTTAAAAGGGACACCTCCTGGTGGGTACTTC,CASSLKGTPPGGYF
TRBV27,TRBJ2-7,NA,TGTGCCAGCTCCAAGACAGGGAGGTTAGACGAGCAGTACTTC,CASSKTGRLDEQYF
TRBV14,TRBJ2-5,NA,TGTGCCAGCAACCCGGACAGTACCCAAGAGACCCAGTACTTC,CASNPDSTQETQYF
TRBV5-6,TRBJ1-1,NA,TGTGCCAGCAGCTTGGACTTCCAGAACACTGAAGCTTTCTTT,CASSLDFQNTEAFF
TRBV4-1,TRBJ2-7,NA,TGCGCCAGCAGCCCCTCTGGAGACCGCGTGGAGTACTTC,CASSPSGDRVEYF
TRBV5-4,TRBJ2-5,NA,TGTGCCAGCAGCTTGGGCGGGAACTCAGAAGAGCAGTACTTC,CASSLGGNSEEQYF
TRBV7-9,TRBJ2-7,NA,TGTGCCAGCAGCTTCGTCGGGACTTCGAAGCAGTACTTC,CASSFVGTSKQYF
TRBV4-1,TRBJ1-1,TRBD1,TGCGCCAGCAGCCGAGACAGGGCTCCGAACACTGAAGCTTTCTTT,CASSRDRAPNTEAFF
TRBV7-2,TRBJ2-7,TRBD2,TGTGCCAGCAGCCCAGTAGCGGGAGGGCGGCAGTACTTC,CASSPVAGGRQYF
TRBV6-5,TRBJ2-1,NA,TGTGCCAGCAGTTACGACCGCGGGGGCACCTACAATGAGCAGTTCTTC,CASSYDRGGTYNEQFF
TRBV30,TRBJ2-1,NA,TGTGCCTGGAGTACCCTTGGAGGGGGAGGGAGGGACAATGAGCAGTTCTTC,CAWSTLGGGGRDNEQFF
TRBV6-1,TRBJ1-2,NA,TGTGCCAGCAGGGAATCTCAAGTGCCGAGAGTCGGGTATGGCTACACCTTC,CASRESQVPRVGYGYTF
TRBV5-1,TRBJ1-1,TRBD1,TGCGCCAGCAGCTCGACAGGGGGCACTGAAGCTTTCTTT,CASSSTGGTEAFF
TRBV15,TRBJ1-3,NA,TGTGCCACCAGCAGAGAGGGGGCAGGGCCGGCGGGAAACACCATATATTTT,CATSREGAGPAGNTIYF
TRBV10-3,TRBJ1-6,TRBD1,TGTGCCATCAGTGGGACAGGCGATTCACCCCTCCACTTT,CAISGTGDSPLHF
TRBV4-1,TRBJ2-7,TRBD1,TGCGCCAGCAGCCAAGTGACAGGGGTCTCCTACGAGCAGTACTTC,CASSQVTGVSYEQYF
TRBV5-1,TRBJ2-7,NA,TGCGCCAGCAGCTCAACCTTAGGGGACGAGCAGTACTTC,CASSSTLGDEQYF
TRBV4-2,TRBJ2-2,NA,TGTGCCAGCAGCCAAGATGGCGTAGGGGAAGTGTACACCGGGGAGCTGTTTTTT,CASSQDGVGEVYTGELFF
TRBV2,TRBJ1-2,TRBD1,TGTGCCAGCAGTGCAGGACAGGGAAACTATGGCTACACCTTC,CASSAGQGNYGYTF
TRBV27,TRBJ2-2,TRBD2,TGTGCCAGCATGCGGAGGGAGGGCTTTTTGGGCGGGGAGCTGTTTTTT,CASMRREGFLGGELFF
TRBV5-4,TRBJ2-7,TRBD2,TGTGCCAGCAGCTGGGGGACTAGCGGGAGACGCGAGCAGTACTTC,CASSWGTSGRREQYF
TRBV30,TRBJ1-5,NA,TGTGCCTGGAGTGGGGGGCTGGCAGAGCCCCAGCATTTT,CAWSGGLAEPQHF
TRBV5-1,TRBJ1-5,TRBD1,TGCGCCAGCAGCTTGGGGGGACAGGGTAATCAGCCCCAGCATTTT,CASSLGGQGNQPQHF
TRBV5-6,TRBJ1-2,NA,TGTGCCAGCAGCGAGGACTCTAACTATGGCTACACCTTC,CASSEDSNYGYTF
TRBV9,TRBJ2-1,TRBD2,TGTGCCAGCAGCCACGGGGGGGAGGGCGAGCAGTTCTTC,CASSHGGEGEQFF
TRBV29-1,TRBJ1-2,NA,TGCAGCGTTGAAGATCCTAGTCAGCAGCTGAATGGCTACACCTTC,CSVEDPSQQLNGYTF
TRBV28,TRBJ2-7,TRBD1,TGTGCCAGCAGTTTATCAGGGGGCAGCGACGAGCAGTACTTC,CASSLSGGSDEQYF
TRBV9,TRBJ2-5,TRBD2,TGTGCCAGCAGCGAGCGACTAGCGGGGGGGCCCGGGCAAGAGACCCAGTACTTC,CASSERLAGGPGQETQYF
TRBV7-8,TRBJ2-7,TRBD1,TGTGCCAGCAGTTTTCGGACAGGGGGCTATTACGAGCAGTACTTC,CASSFRTGGYYEQYF
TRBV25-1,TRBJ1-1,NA,TGTGCCAGCACCCGGGGGGGCCAGACTGAAGCTTTCTTT,CASTRGGQTEAFF
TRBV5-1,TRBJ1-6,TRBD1,TGCGCCAGCAGCCGGGGACAGGGGGCGAATTTTGTCTCCGATAATTCACCCCTCCACTTT,CASSRGQGANFVSDNSPLHF
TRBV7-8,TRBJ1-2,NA,TGTGCCAGCAGCCCACGGGTCAACCGCTATGGCTACACCTTC,CASSPRVNRYGYTF
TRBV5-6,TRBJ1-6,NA,TGTGCCAGCAGCCGTGAGCGGTCACCCCTCCACTTT,CASSRERSPLHF
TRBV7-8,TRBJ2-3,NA,TGTGCCAGCAGCTTAGGGGAGTTCCGAAGGGATACGCAGTATTTT,CASSLGEFRRDTQYF
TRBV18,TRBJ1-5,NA,TGTGCCAGCTCACCTGAGCAGGGATCGGCCCAGCATTTT,CASSPEQGSAQHF
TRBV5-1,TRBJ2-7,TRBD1,TGCGCCAGCAGCTCCGGACAGGGTTTAACGGACGAGCAGTACTTC,CASSSGQGLTDEQYF
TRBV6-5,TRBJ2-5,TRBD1,TGTGCCAGCAGTTACCCCCCGACAGGGGGCATGCAGACCCAGTACTTC,CASSYPPTGGMQTQYF
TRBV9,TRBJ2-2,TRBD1,TGTGCCAGCAGTCCTGGACAGGGTGGTACCGGGGAGCTGTTTTTT,CASSPGQGGTGELFF